This T cell receptor (beta chain) is drawn from a study of PD-L1 blockade in urothelial cancer. Study-level background: Bladder-origin urothelial cancer in males covered about 90% of the roughly 30 patients. Specimens of blood held a median count of about 150,000 T cells.

General observations from the study: Patients who had durable benefit saw their tumor-associated blood clones expand more at 3 weeks.

Sequencing was performed with immunoSEQ multiplex PCR; in TCRdb, only in-frame clones are kept and a portion is missing. The table includes some 51,000 clones, roughly 91% detected once. Details on this clone: The antigen is undetermined.

Stated time point: peripheral blood 6 weeks after treatment start. Each patient gave between 1 and 8 samples of peripheral blood mononuclear cells, which were collected pretreatment and during treatment. The source of this sequence is a man between 60 and 75 years old with urothelial cancer. Source: PBMCs, taken around atezolizumab (anti-PD-L1) treatment.

The CDR3 protein is CASSLAGRGNTIYF. The CDR3 DNA follows: TGCGCCAGCAGCCTAGCAGGCAGGGGAAACACCATATATTTT. The chain has TRBV5-1 and TRBJ1-3; the D is unclear. The CDR3 runs to 14 residues. The germline V gene encodes CDR1 SGHRS and CDR2 YFSETQ. V lost 4 bases and J 4 bases, leaving 12 bases between the germline ends.